Below, 7 T cell receptor beta chains from the same sample are listed, as sequenced in a study of T cell responses to AZD1222 COVID-19 vaccine. Data came from immunoSEQ multiplex PCR; TCRdb stores just in-frame clones and leaves some out. The repertoire holds roughly 120,000 clones, with about 93% as singletons. The material was peripheral blood, obtained 28 days after the second dose of the MenACWY control vaccine. All receptors derive from an adult who received the MenACWY meningococcal vaccine as a control.

Only a few counts were recorded for this clone. The genes are TRBV5-6 and TRBJ1-6, with no clear D. CDR1 and CDR2 (germline): SGHDT, YYEEEE. V was trimmed by 1 base and J by 10 bases, leaving 12 bases between them. The CDR3 runs to 14 residues. The CDR3 DNA reads as TGTGCCAGCAGCTTGTTGGCGGGTCCCTCACCCCTCCACTTT. Amino acid sequence: CASSLLAGPSPLHF.

The chain carries TRBV7-8 and TRBJ2-1; 9 bases map to TRBD1. CDR3 length: 16 residues. CDR1 SGHVS and CDR2 FQNEAQ come from the germline V gene. The V segment lost 6 bases and the J segment 9 bases; nucleotides outside the gene matches: 15. The chain's CDR3 is CASRHHTGQGSREQFF. The CDR3 DNA follows: TGTGCCAGCAGACACCATACCGGACAGGGGTCGCGTGAGCAGTTCTTC.

This clone was seen just once. As DNA, the CDR3 is TGCAGTGCTAGAAACCGACAGGATAATTTCTTT. Its protein is CSARNRQDNFF. V usage is TRBV20-1 and J usage is TRBJ1-1, with a weak D call TRBD1 (6 bases). CDR3 size: 11 residues. V lost 2 bases and J lost 13, with 14 bases in between. CDR1 and CDR2 from the germline V gene are DFQATT and SNEGSKA (reference sequence).

The chain combines TRBV2 with TRBJ2-2; D is unresolved. Deletions cut 6 bases from V and 10 bases from J, with 12 bases between. The CDR3 is 12 amino acids. Per the germline V gene, CDR1 is SNHLY and CDR2 is FYNNEI. In DNA, the CDR3 is TGTGCCAGCAGAACACCAGGCGAGGAGCTGTTTTTT. Translation gives CASRTPGEELFF.

The J gene is TRBJ1-5, the V gene TRBV27; D uncertain. V shed 6 bases and J shed 0 bases, with 12 bases lying between them. This CDR3 has 15 residues. Germline CDR1 is MNHEY and CDR2 is SMNVEV (reference sequence). The CDR3 region has the DNA TGTGCCAGCAGGCCATTTCGGGATAGCAATCAGCCCCAGCATTTT. Translation: CASRPFRDSNQPQHF.

This clone appeared a few times. The chain joins TRBV6-1 to TRBJ1-1, with TRBD1 identical over 9 bases. Germline V gene data show CDR1 as MNHNS and CDR2 as SASEGT. The trim removed 3 bases at V and 13 bases at J, leaving 9 bases unmatched. This CDR3 spans 13 amino acids. The CDR3 loop is CASSDTTGGEGFF. The DNA for the CDR3 is TGTGCCAGCAGTGATACTACAGGGGGCGAGGGTTTCTTT.

This clone was detected once. CDR3 in DNA: TGTGCCAGCAGCTTAGATCAATACAACACTGAAGCTTTCTTT. Residues: CASSLDQYNTEAFF. The chain links TRBV11-3 to TRBJ1-1; D unresolved. CDR3 length: 14 amino acids. V lost 0 bases and J 2 bases, leaving 7 bases between the germline ends. Germline V CDR1 and CDR2: SGHNT, YENEEA.